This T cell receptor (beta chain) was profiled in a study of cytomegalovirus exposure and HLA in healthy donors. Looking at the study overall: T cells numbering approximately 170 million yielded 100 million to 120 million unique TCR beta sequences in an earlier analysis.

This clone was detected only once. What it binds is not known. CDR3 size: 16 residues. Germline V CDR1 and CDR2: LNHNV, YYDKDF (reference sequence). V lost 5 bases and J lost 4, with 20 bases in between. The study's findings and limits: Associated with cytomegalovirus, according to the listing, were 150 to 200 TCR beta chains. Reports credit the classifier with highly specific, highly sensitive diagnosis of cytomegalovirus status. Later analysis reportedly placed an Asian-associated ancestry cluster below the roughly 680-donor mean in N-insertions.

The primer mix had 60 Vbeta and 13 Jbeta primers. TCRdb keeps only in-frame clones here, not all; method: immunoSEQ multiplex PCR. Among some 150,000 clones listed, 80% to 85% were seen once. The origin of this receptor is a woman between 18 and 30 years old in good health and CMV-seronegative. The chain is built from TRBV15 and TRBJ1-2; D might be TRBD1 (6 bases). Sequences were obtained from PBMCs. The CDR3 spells CATSATGGETVYGYTF. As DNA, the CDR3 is TGTGCCACCAGCGCAACGGGGGGCGAGACGGTCTATGGCTACACCTTC. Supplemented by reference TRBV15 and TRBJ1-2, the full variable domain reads DAMVIQNPRYQVTQFGKPVTLSCSQTLNHNVMYWYQQKSSQAPKLLFHYYDKDFNNEADTPDNFQSRRPNTSFCFLDIRSPGLGDTAMYLCATSATGGETVYGYTFGSGTRLTVV.